The clone carrying this TCR beta chain was picked up a small number of times. Its antigen remains unknown. This sample was taken from a study of T cell repertoires in cytomegalovirus infection. About the research overall: Selection of CMV epitopes for the study included recently identified HLA-C-restricted and well-studied HLA-B-restricted ones.

This CDR3 has 14 residues. CDR1 and CDR2 (germline): LGHNA, YSLEER. V was clipped by 0 bases and J by 2 bases, with 7 bases between them. TCRdb itself ran the reads through MiXCR, one entry per CDR3 protein. The sample lists 40,000 to 55,000 distinct CDR3 sequences; 20% to 25% were seen once. Source: CD8+ T cells from cultured PBMCs, taken from culture after CMV antigen stimulation. This receptor was obtained from a human donor in good health (CMV status not recorded). Some clones in this sample may be carry-over from other donors' samples. The V call is TRBV4-3, the J call TRBJ1-2; no definite D call. The CDR3 loop reads CASSQDFENYGYTF. For the CDR3, the DNA is TGCGCCAGCAGCCAAGATTTCGAGAACTATGGCTACACCTTC.